This passage covers 10 T cell receptor beta chains from one sample sequenced in a study of T cell repertoires in cytomegalovirus infection. TCRdb reprocessed the reads via MiXCR and lists one record per CDR3 protein. Of 450,000 to 550,000 distinct CDR3 sequences listed, approximately 40% are singletons. These receptors lack a known antigen. Sequenced material: cultured PBMCs, taken from culture after CMV antigen stimulation. These receptors all stem from a human donor in good health (CMV status not recorded). Some clones in this sample may be carry-over from other donors' samples.

The V and J genes are TRBV4-1 and TRBJ2-5; TRBD2 is a possible D gene (6 bases). The V end was cut by 2 bases, the J end by 2 bases, with 12 bases between. CDR3 length: 15 amino acids. The germline CDR1 and CDR2 sequences are MGHRA and YSYEKL. The CDR3 loop reads CASSQLGLYQETQYF. Here the CDR3 DNA reads TGCGCCAGCAGCCAACTGGGACTGTATCAAGAGACCCAGTACTTC.

The chain couples TRBV19 to TRBJ2-3; D unclear. The CDR3 is 15 amino acids. Germline V gene sequence: CDR1 LNHDA, CDR2 SQIVND (reference sequence). V gave up 10 bases and J gave up 1 base, with 18 bases separating them. CDR3 protein: CATSQWRPGTDTQYF. The DNA of the CDR3 is TGTGCCACCTCACAGTGGCGCCCCGGCACAGATACGCAGTATTTT.

The V and J genes are TRBV7-2 and TRBJ1-2; D gene ambiguous. The CDR3 runs to 13 residues. Germline CDR1 is SGHTA and CDR2 is FQGNSA. Trimming removed 1 base at V and 7 bases at J, with 10 bases between. For the CDR3, the DNA is TGTGCCAGCAGCTTAGATGTGGGATTTGGCTACACCTTC. Its translation: CASSLDVGFGYTF.

This clonotype was picked up a small number of times. The chain uses TRBV27 and TRBJ2-5; D ambiguous. The germline V and J ends were trimmed by 6 bases and 0 bases, with 8 bases remaining between them. The CDR3 spans 13 residues. The germline V gene encodes CDR1 MNHEY and CDR2 SMNVEV (reference sequence). Here the CDR3 reads CASRGDYQETQYF. The CDR3, as DNA: TGTGCCAGCAGAGGTGACTACCAAGAGACCCAGTACTTC.

In DNA, the CDR3 is TGTGCCAGCAGGGGCCTGACCACTGAAGCTTTCTTT. It yields the protein CASRGLTTEAFF. The V gene is TRBV9, the J gene TRBJ1-1; D uncertain. The CDR3 runs 12 residues. V lost 5 bases and J 4 bases, leaving 9 bases between the germline ends. Germline V gene lookup returns CDR1 SGDLS and CDR2 YYNGEE.

The chain uses TRBV12-3 or TRBV12-4 and TRBJ2-7; 7 positions agree with TRBD1. The length of the CDR3 is 14 residues. V gave up 7 bases and J gave up 3 bases; unmatched junction bases: 9. The CDR3 DNA sequence: TGTGCCAGCACAATTAACCCAGGGGGCTACGAGCAGTACTTC. Translating gives CASTINPGGYEQYF.

The chain employs TRBV25-1 and TRBJ1-2; D call uncertain. CDR1 is MGHDK, CDR2 SYGVNS, per germline. CDR3 size: 13 residues. Trimming removed 1 base from V and 7 bases from J, with 10 bases in between. The CDR3 region is CASSEWAGGGYTF. The CDR3 nucleotides read TGTGCCAGCAGTGAATGGGCAGGAGGTGGCTACACCTTC.

In its sample, this clonotype was seen a few times. The chain has TRBV7-2 and TRBJ2-2; TRBD2 is a possible D gene (6 bases). V lost 7 bases, J lost 4 bases, and 13 bases lay in between. The CDR3 totals 14 residues. Per germline, CDR1 SGHTA and CDR2 FQGNSA. The CDR3 region is CASIPGVRTGELFF. CDR3 nucleotide sequence: TGTGCCAGCATCCCGGGGGTGCGCACCGGGGAGCTGTTTTTT.

V is TRBV19 and J is TRBJ2-4; TRBD2 matches at 8 bases. The V and J ends lost 6 bases and 8 bases, in that order; junction bases with no gene match: 6. This CDR3 is 13 amino acids long. CDR1 and CDR2 from the germline V gene are LNHDA and SQIVND (reference sequence). The CDR3 nucleotides are TGTGCCAGTAGATCCGGGGGGGAAGACATTCAGTACTTC. Protein product: CASRSGGEDIQYF.

This sequence joins TRBV29-1 and TRBJ2-3; D may correspond to TRBD1 or TRBD2 (5 bases each). V dropped 8 bases and J dropped 0 bases, with 12 bases sitting between them. CDR1 and CDR2 (germline): SQVTM, ANQGSEA. This CDR3 region has 13 residues. CDR3 protein: CSITGTSTDTQYF. Written as DNA, the CDR3 is TGCAGCATTACCGGGACGAGCACAGATACGCAGTATTTT.